What follows is one TCR beta chain and its context. What it recognizes is unknown. The sample originates from a study of CD8 T cells in ankylosing spondylitis. Findings of the study overall: Made up of eight highly homologous variants, a TCR beta motif appeared characteristic of ankylosing spondylitis blood. The study looked at matched synovial fluid samples from ankylosing spondylitis patients. Disease-linked clones were reported to be significantly enriched there.

Germline V lookup: CDR1 SGHRS, CDR2 YFSETQ. This CDR3 is built from 14 residues. Trimming took 7 bases from V and 1 from J; bases not matched to a gene: 8. TCRdb re-called the 5' RACE reads through MiXCR, storing one row per CDR3 protein. The sample includes 700,000 to 850,000 distinct CDR3 sequences, approximately 10% of them seen just once. Sequencing was done on a sample of blood, either unsorted or a sorted T cell fraction (not recorded which). This TCR came from a male donor with ankylosing spondylitis. The chain is built from TRBV5-1 and TRBJ2-7; TRBD1 matches 7 bases. CDR3 residues: CASAPTGASYEQYF. The CDR3 DNA sequence: TGCGCCAGCGCCCCCACAGGGGCGTCCTACGAGCAGTACTTC.